Sequencing of this TCR beta chain was carried out in a study of blood T cells in healthy people across ages. At the level of the study: Roughly one uniquely barcoded beta molecule per two T cells was captured. Study-level results: Considered underestimates were the diversity estimates obtained from one million T cells.

PCR was performed a second time for roughly 6 to 12 cycles using a sample-barcoded 5' primer and a J-beta primer mix. TCRdb reprocessed the 5' RACE reads via MiXCR and lists one record per CDR3 protein. This table holds about 680,000 distinct CDR3 sequences, roughly 49% found once. This clonotype was detected only a few times. The target antigen is unknown. Material for sequencing was blood. This receptor was obtained from a woman aged 55 to 70 in good health.

The CDR3 bases are TGTGCCAGCAGCCGTACTTTCGAGCAGTACTTC. This encodes CASSRTFEQYF. This sequence joins TRBV7-9 and TRBJ2-7, with no clear D. V was trimmed by 5 bases and J by 6 bases, leaving 8 bases between them. This CDR3 comprises 11 residues. Germline CDR1 reads SEHNR; CDR2 reads FQNEAQ (reference sequence).